This T cell receptor beta chain was sequenced for a study of monozygotic twins with inflammatory bowel disease (dated by TCRdb to 2018 to 2020). As for the study more broadly: The full study comprised some 30 monozygotic twin pairs: nine German pairs (four IBD-concordant, five IBD-discordant) and 19 IBD-discordant Danish pairs. The search for disease-associated traits relied mainly on comparing, within discordant pairs, IBD patients with their genetically identical healthy co-twins. Each individual had, on average, about 151 000 unique TCRalpha sequences and 181 000 unique TCRbeta sequences available for analysis. Here is what the overall study found, with its caveats: Fewer clonotypes were shared with other individuals by IBD patients than by healthy twins, most markedly in patients showing signs of disease activity. Distinction between different T cell subtypes could not be achieved in the analysis. No single strong signal or clonotype linked to IBD turned up in the results, so the idea that one exists was not supported. No difference in repertoire similarity was observed between concordant and discordant twins, possibly owing to limited statistical power. Differing immunosuppressive treatments among patients may have added background noise and inter-individual variability to the repertoires. A decrease in TCRbeta repertoire diversity, as measured by inverse Simpson index, was observed in IBD patients compared with their healthy co-twins.

Library construction relied on 5' RACE. The input for every TCR library was roughly 3.5 ug of total RNA. For each sample, cDNA synthesis was carried out in eight separate reactions using SMARTScribe reverse transcriptase. During cDNA synthesis, template switching introduced unique molecular identifiers that contained a 6-nucleotide sample barcode. TCRalpha and TCRbeta cDNA was amplified in two nested PCRs of approximately 17 and 9 cycles, and bead purification was carried out after each PCR. Before amplification, cDNA was treated with uracil DNA-glycosylase and purified using the QIAquick PCR purification kit. In the second PCR, Illumina TruSeq-compatible adapters and sample-specific barcodes were added. TapeStation and Qubit were used to check library quality and concentration, and roughly 4.8 ng of each library went into the pool. The pooled libraries were sequenced with 2 x 100 bp reads and custom sequencing primers on an Illumina HiSeq2500 single-index Rapid Run. The paper's processing steps were these. MiGEC version 1.2.6 was used for UMI-based consensus assembly, which corrected PCR and sequencing errors. V(D)J alignment, clonotype assembly and CDR3 extraction were performed with MiXCR version 2.1.1. Normalisation of gene usage, clonotype sharing and MAIT/NKT TCR abundance was achieved by analysing the top 1000, 10 000 and 20 000 clonotypes per sample. After downsampling to 27 000 UMIs, diversity was calculated as the inverse Simpson index using the vegan R package. Paired Mann-Whitney U tests were applied to discordant twin pairs, and Benjamini-Hochberg correction was used for multiple testing. TCRdb reprocessed the sequencing reads and holds a single record per CDR3 protein sequence, with no DNA. These V and J calls originate from TCRdb's pipeline instead of the authors' own analysis. This sample's table carries approximately 160,000 distinct CDR3 sequences. The ten top clones hold around 6.8% of the sample.

In regard to this clonotype: Which antigen it targets is not known.

From each donor, an approximately 2.5 ml peripheral blood sample was collected into PAXgene tubes and stored at -80 degrees C. Without any T cell sorting, total RNA was extracted from whole blood using the PAXgene blood miRNA kit on an automated QIAcube. Peripheral blood from monozygotic twin pairs, either concordant or discordant for inflammatory bowel disease, underwent deep TCRalpha and TCRbeta repertoire profiling that used unique molecular barcoding. Smoking habits were recorded for all twin pairs, with individuals classified as current, former or never smokers. Source material: blood. This clonotype was obtained from a human donor with ulcerative colitis or Crohn's disease, or a healthy co-twin of an affected twin (not recorded which).

The CDR3 reads CSAGGGSNQPQHF. Recombination joined TRBV20-1 with TRBJ1-5; the TCRdb call, TRBD1, lacks DNA for checking. Reading the germline V gene (reference sequence) gives CDR1 DFQATT and CDR2 SNEGSKA. The CDR3 covers 13 residues, taking in both the cysteine and the phenylalanine. DNA is not on record.